This paragraph reports one T cell receptor (beta chain). This CDR3 has 15 amino acids. Germline-derived CDR1 and CDR2 are GTSNPN and SVGIG (reference sequence). J gave up 6 bases and V 1 base, and 11 bases lay outside the gene matches. The PCR contained 60 Vbeta and 13 Jbeta primers. Sequencing used immunoSEQ multiplex PCR; TCRdb keeps in-frame clones, though not all of them. The table lists 100,000 to 150,000 clones, over 75% of them singletons. The source of the sample is a study of cytomegalovirus exposure and HLA in healthy donors. This clonotype originated in a human donor in good health. This rearrangement joins TRBV30 to TRBJ2-7, with TRBD1 matching over 8 bases. The specimen was PBMCs. As DNA, the CDR3 is TGTGCCTGGAGTGCGAGGACAGGGCATAGAGGCGAGCAGTACTTC. Its protein product is CAWSARTGHRGEQYF. The variable domain in full, with the rest retrieved from reference TRBV30 and TRBJ2-7, is SQTIHQWPATLVQPVGSPLSLECTVEGTSNPNLYWYRQAAGRGLQLLFYSVGIGQISSEVPQNLSASRPQDRQFILSSKKLLLSDSGFYLCAWSARTGHRGEQYFGPGTRLTVT.